These T cell receptor beta chains were read from a single sample in a study of early T cells in non-severe SARS-CoV-2 infection. TCRdb reprocessed the 5' RACE reads with MiXCR, giving one entry per CDR3 protein. The table includes tens of thousands of distinct CDR3 sequences, 11% detected once. The sample consisted of whole blood, taken at baseline. The source is an adult who was a healthcare worker with PCR-confirmed SARS-CoV-2 infection or an uninfected control (not recorded which). CDR3s include the opening cysteine and the closing phenylalanine or tryptophan. The D gene is left open where the match is weak. For some rows the clone size is stated as once, few or many, or as a class when expanded; others skip it.

many TRBJ2-5 TRBV6-2/TRBV6-3 TRBD2 CASSYGGGETQYF TGTGCCAGCAGTTACGGCGGGGGAGAGACCCAGTACTTC
many TRBJ1-2 TRBV7-6 NA CASSGYREDGYTF TGTGCCAGCAGCGGATACAGGGAGGATGGCTACACCTTC
NA TRBJ2-7 TRBV6-6 TRBD1 CASSDRGGFYEQYF TGTGCCAGCAGTGACAGGGGGGGCTTCTACGAGCAGTACTTC
many TRBJ2-3 TRBV10-2 NA CASSNPGHGTDTQYF TGCGCCAGCAGCAACCCGGGACACGGAACAGATACGCAGTATTTT
few TRBJ1-2 TRBV5-1 NA CASSRTTGTDYGYTF TGCGCCAGCAGCCGAACCACCGGGACGGACTATGGCTACACCTTC
NA TRBJ2-5 TRBV5-4 NA CASSLWSEETQYF TGTGCCAGCAGCTTGTGGTCCGAGGAGACCCAGTACTTC
NA TRBJ1-4 TRBV27 NA CASGLTRPEEKLFF TGTGCCAGCGGACTGACACGGCCCGAAGAAAAACTGTTTTTT
few TRBJ1-6 TRBV11-2 TRBD1 CASSLERGPNSPLHF TGTGCCAGCAGCTTAGAGAGGGGGCCAAATTCACCCCTCCACTTT
NA TRBJ2-1 TRBV7-8 NA CASSLEVSYNEQFF TGTGCCAGCAGCTTAGAAGTCTCCTACAATGAGCAGTTCTTC
NA TRBJ2-2 TRBV5-4 NA CASSADQRSRRELFF TGTGCCAGCAGCGCCGACCAACGGTCTCGAAGGGAGCTGTTTTTT